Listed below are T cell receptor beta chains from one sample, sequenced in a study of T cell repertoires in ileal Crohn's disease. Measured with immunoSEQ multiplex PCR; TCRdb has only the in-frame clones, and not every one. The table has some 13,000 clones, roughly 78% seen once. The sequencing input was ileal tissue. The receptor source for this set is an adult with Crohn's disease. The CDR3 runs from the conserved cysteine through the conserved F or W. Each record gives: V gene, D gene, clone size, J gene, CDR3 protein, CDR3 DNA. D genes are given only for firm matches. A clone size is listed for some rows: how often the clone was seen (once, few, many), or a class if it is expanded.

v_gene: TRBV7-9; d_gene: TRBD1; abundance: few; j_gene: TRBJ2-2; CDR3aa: CASSSGTGVGGELFF; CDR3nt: TGTGCCAGCAGCTCCGGGACAGGGGTTGGTGGGGAGCTGTTTTTT
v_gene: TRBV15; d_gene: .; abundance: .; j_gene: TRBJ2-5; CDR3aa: CATSGQTGGGETQYF; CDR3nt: TGTGCCACCAGCGGACAGACTGGAGGGGGCGAGACCCAGTACTTC
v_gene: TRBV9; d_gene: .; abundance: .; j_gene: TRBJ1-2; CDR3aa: CASIGGNYGYTF; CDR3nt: TGTGCCAGCATCGGGGGAAACTATGGCTACACCTTC
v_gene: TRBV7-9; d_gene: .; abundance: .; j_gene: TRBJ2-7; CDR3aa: CASSLDREQYF; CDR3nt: TGTGCCAGCAGCTTAGACAGAGAGCAGTACTTC
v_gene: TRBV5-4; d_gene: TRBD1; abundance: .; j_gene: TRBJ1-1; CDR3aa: CASSWAPREQGRNTEAFF; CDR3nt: TGTGCCAGCAGCTGGGCCCCACGAGAACAGGGGAGGAACACTGAAGCTTTCTTT
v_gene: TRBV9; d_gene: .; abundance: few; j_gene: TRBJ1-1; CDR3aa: CASSAEARGTEAFF; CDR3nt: TGTGCCAGCAGCGCCGAAGCCAGGGGAACTGAAGCTTTCTTT
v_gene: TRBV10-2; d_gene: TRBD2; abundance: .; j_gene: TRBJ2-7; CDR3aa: CASSDGGSQYF; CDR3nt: TGCGCCAGCAGTGACGGGGGGTCTCAGTACTTC
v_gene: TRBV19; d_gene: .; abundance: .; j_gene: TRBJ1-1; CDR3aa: CASSSRTEAFF; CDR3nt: TGTGCCAGTAGTTCCCGCACTGAAGCTTTCTTT
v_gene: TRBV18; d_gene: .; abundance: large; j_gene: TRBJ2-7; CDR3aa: CASSPAQGMTYEQYF; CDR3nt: TGTGCCAGCTCACCGGCCCAGGGGATGACCTACGAGCAGTACTTC
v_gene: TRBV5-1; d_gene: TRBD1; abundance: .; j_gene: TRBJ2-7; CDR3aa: CASTPGQGGNEQYF; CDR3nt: TGCGCCAGCACCCCGGGACAGGGGGGTAACGAGCAGTACTTC
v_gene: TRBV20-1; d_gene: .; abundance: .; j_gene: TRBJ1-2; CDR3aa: CSAARTIGYTF; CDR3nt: TGCAGTGCTGCCAGAACGATCGGCTACACCTTC
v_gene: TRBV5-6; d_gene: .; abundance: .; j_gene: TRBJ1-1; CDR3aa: CASSFPGGAAFF; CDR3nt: TGTGCCAGCAGCTTCCCGGGGGGCGCGGCTTTCTTT
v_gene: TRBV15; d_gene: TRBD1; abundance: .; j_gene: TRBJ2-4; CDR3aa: CATSEGAQGAQGIQYF; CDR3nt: TGTGCCACCAGCGAGGGAGCCCAGGGGGCGCAAGGCATTCAGTACTTC
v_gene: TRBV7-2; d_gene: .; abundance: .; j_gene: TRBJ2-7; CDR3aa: CASSLEQSYISTYEQYF; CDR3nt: TGTGCCAGCAGCTTAGAACAGTCTTATATTTCGACCTACGAGCAGTACTTC
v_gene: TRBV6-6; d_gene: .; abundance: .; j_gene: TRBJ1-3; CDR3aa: CASSGGVSGNTIYF; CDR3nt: TGTGCCAGCAGTGGGGGGGTCTCTGGAAACACCATATATTTT